The 13 T cell receptor beta chains below come from one sample, sequenced in a study of OX40 agonist ivuxolimab in advanced cancers. Method: immunoSEQ multiplex PCR; TCRdb's copy keeps in-frame clones and lacks some. The profile covers 45,000 to 60,000 clones, with approximately 90% appearing a single time and roughly 13% taken by the ten largest. The source material was CD4+ or CD8+ T cells sorted from blood, sampled in a trial of the OX40 agonist ivuxolimab. The origin of the receptors is an adult with an advanced solid tumor such as melanoma, head and neck, liver or kidney cancer.

This chain connects TRBV10-3 to TRBJ1-1; D ambiguous. CDR3 length: 15 residues. Germline values: CDR1 ENHRY, CDR2 SYGVKD. The germline V and J ends were trimmed by 0 bases and 6 bases, with 14 bases remaining between them. The CDR3 DNA reads as TGTGCCATCAGTGAGTCAGGTCCGGGCTACGCTGAAGCTTTCTTT. Translated: CAISESGPGYAEAFF.

This chain uses TRBV4-1 with TRBJ2-2; 8 bases agree with TRBD2. This CDR3 has 16 amino acids. CDR1 MGHRA and CDR2 YSYEKL come from the germline V gene. J was trimmed by 4 bases and V by 1 base; bases with no gene match: 5. The CDR3, as DNA: TGCGCCAGCAGCCAAGTTAATAGCGGGATCACCGGGGAGCTGTTTTTT. It codes for CASSQVNSGITGELFF.

The chain links TRBV10-3 to TRBJ1-2; TRBD1 might be the D (5 bases). V lost 4 bases to trimming and J lost 6 bases, with 18 bases between them. The CDR3 loop spans 15 amino acids. Germline CDR1 is ENHRY and CDR2 is SYGVKD. The chain's CDR3 is CAISASQGSLDGYTF. The CDR3 nucleotides read TGTGCCATCAGTGCCTCCCAGGGATCGCTTGATGGCTACACCTTC.

V and J are TRBV6-1 and TRBJ1-2; the D is unclear. Deletions cut 3 bases from V and 1 base from J, with 12 bases between. The length of the CDR3 is 15 residues. Germline CDR1 MNHNS, CDR2 SASEGT. In DNA form, the CDR3 reads TGTGCCAGCAGTGAGGCAGACCCCGATAACTATGGCTACACCTTC. Protein sequence: CASSEADPDNYGYTF.

The chain combines TRBV19 with TRBJ2-7, with 8 bases fitting TRBD1. The trim removed 6 bases at V and 2 bases at J, leaving 3 bases unmatched. CDR1 and CDR2 from the germline V gene are LNHDA and SQIVND (reference sequence). CDR3 length equals 13 residues. CDR3 residues: CASRPGQAYEQYF. The CDR3 coding sequence is TGTGCCAGTAGACCGGGACAGGCCTACGAGCAGTACTTC.

The J gene is TRBJ1-2, the V gene TRBV28; a weak D match, TRBD1 (6 bases). The germline gives CDR1 MDHEN, CDR2 SYDVKM. V lost 4 bases, J lost 2 bases, and 11 bases lay in between. The CDR3 has 14 residues. The CDR3 here is CASSSYQGNYGYTF. CDR3 DNA sequence: TGTGCCAGCAGTTCTTATCAGGGGAACTATGGCTACACCTTC.

V gene TRBV11-3 combines with J gene TRBJ1-2; possible D gene TRBD1, 5 bases. The CDR3 covers 15 residues. V shed 6 bases and J shed 0 bases, with 14 bases lying between them. CDR1 is SGHNT and CDR2 is YENEEA in the germline V gene. The CDR3 DNA sequence: TGTGCCAGCAGACTTCGACAGTTCCCTAACTATGGCTACACCTTC. Translated, it gives CASRLRQFPNYGYTF.

The chain joins TRBV11-2 to TRBJ2-7, with D tentatively TRBD2 (6 bases). The CDR3 length is 16 residues. CDR1 SGHAT and CDR2 FQNNGV come from the germline V gene. V was shortened by 4 bases and J by 0 bases, with 16 bases between the two germline ends. As DNA, the CDR3 is TGTGCCAGCAGCTCCCTAGGGGCGGGGAGCTCCTACGAGCAGTACTTC. Amino acid sequence: CASSSLGAGSSYEQYF.

The CDR3 is CASSVAVGQGLEKLFF. Written as DNA, the CDR3 is TGTGCCAGCAGCGTAGCTGTAGGGCAGGGGCTCGAAAAACTGTTTTTT. V and J are TRBV9 and TRBJ1-4; D may be TRBD1 (6 bases). CDR1 and CDR2 from the germline V gene are SGDLS and YYNGEE. The CDR3 is 16 residues long. V was pared by 0 bases and J by 8 bases, with 17 bases between.

This clone was observed a handful of times. The gene calls are TRBV28 and TRBJ2-1; possible D gene TRBD1, 6 bases. Per germline, CDR1 MDHEN and CDR2 SYDVKM. V lost 6 bases to trimming and J lost 4 bases, with 13 bases between them. The CDR3 spans 14 residues. Here the CDR3 DNA reads TGTGCCAGCAGGAAGGACAGAAGTTACAATGAGCAGTTCTTC. Its translation: CASRKDRSYNEQFF.

V is TRBV6-1 and J is TRBJ1-1; D remains ambiguous. Germline CDR1 MNHNS, CDR2 SASEGT. V lost 5 bases to trimming and J lost 5 bases, with 15 bases between them. CDR3 length equals 14 residues. CDR3 sequence reads: CASSLGRDGTEAFF. The CDR3 DNA reads TGTGCCAGCAGTTTAGGGAGGGATGGGACTGAAGCTTTCTTT.

The chain is built from TRBV11-1 and TRBJ1-2, with 7 bases fitting TRBD1. The CDR3 covers 13 residues. V shed 5 bases and J 4 bases; nucleotides not matched to a gene: 4. CDR1 and CDR2 (germline): SGHAT, FQDESV (reference sequence). The CDR3 region is CASSPGQFYGYTF. CDR3 nucleotide sequence: TGTGCCAGCAGCCCGGGACAGTTCTATGGCTACACCTTC. Full variable domain (missing parts from reference TRBV11-1 and TRBJ1-2): EAEVAQSPRYKITEKSQAVAFWCDPISGHATLYWYRQILGQGPELLVQFQDESVVDDSQLPKDRFSAERLKGVDSTLKIQPAELGDSAMYLCASSPGQFYGYTFGSGTRLTVV.

DNA of the CDR3: TGTGCCAGCAGCTTAGTCGCAGGGGGCAGGAATTCACCCCTCCACTTT. It yields the protein CASSLVAGGRNSPLHF. The chain is built from TRBV7-6 and TRBJ1-6; 8 bases fit TRBD1. The V segment lost 1 base and the J segment 7 bases; nucleotides outside the gene matches: 6. Germline-derived CDR1 and CDR2 are SGHVS and FNYEAQ. This CDR3 is 16 amino acids long.